This TCR beta chain was documented in a study of blood T cells in healthy people across ages. Study details: Template switching captured about one barcoded beta molecule per two T cells.

Donation came from healthy Caucasian individuals in Russia who were aged about 6 to 95. Each donor's blood draw was approximately 10 milliliters of peripheral blood. PCR was performed a second time for roughly 7 to 11 cycles using a sample-barcoded 5' primer and a J-beta primer mix. MiXCR was run by TCRdb on the 5' RACE reads, yielding one entry per CDR3 protein. The table records about 570,000 distinct CDR3 sequences, about 26% of them present only once. The same specimen was also included in a second study, on T cells of mothers and their children. Per that study: In cDNA synthesis, all of the extracted RNA was used at roughly 1.5 ug per 15 ul.

This sequence originates from a boy aged 2-15 years in good health. Material for sequencing was blood.

The CDR3 loop reads CATGTGSNYGYTF. CDR3 in DNA: TGTGCCACCGGGACAGGTTCTAACTATGGCTACACCTTC. The gene calls are TRBV27 and TRBJ1-2, with 8 bases matching TRBD1. Germline CDR1 MNHEY, CDR2 SMNVEV (reference sequence). J gave up 0 bases and V 10 bases, and 4 bases lay outside the gene matches. The CDR3 is 13 residues long.